Listed here is a single T cell receptor (beta chain). J lost 4 bases, V lost 2 bases, and 3 bases had no gene match. This CDR3 contains 14 residues. The V gene's germline CDR1 is SGHRS and CDR2 YFSETQ. The sample belongs to a study of T-cell reconstitution after alpha-beta-depleted transplantation in children. A library of TCRbeta sequences, prepared with unique molecular identifiers, was generated. TCRdb itself ran the PCR reads through MiXCR, one entry per CDR3 protein. The sample contains around 480,000 distinct CDR3 sequences, approximately 30% of which appear only once. The TCR was taken from a human donor who donated a stem cell graft to a child with aplastic anemia. The chain recombines TRBV5-1 with TRBJ1-2, with 9 nucleotides matching TRBD1. The sample here was PBMCs from the stem cell graft donor, taken from the stem cell graft. CDR3 DNA sequence: TGCGCCAGCAGCTTAACAGGGGGCGGCTATGGCTACACCTTC. Encoded protein: CASSLTGGGYGYTF. Full variable domain (missing parts from reference TRBV5-1 and TRBJ1-2): KAGVTQTPRYLIKTRGQQVTLSCSPISGHRSVSWYQQTPGQGLQFLFEYFSETQRNKGNFPGRFSGRQFSNSRSEMNVSTLELGDSALYLCASSLTGGGYGYTFGSGTRLTVV.